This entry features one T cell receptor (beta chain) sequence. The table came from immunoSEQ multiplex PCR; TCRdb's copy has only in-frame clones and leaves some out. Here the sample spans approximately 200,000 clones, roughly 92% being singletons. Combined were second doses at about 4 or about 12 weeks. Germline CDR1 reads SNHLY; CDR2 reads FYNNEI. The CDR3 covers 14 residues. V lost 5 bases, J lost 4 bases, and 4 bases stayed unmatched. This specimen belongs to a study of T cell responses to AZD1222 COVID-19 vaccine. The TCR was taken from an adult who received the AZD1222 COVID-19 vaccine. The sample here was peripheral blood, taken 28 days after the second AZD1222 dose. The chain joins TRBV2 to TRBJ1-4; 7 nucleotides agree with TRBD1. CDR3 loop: CASSYRGGNEKLFF. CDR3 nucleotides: TGTGCCAGCAGTTACAGGGGCGGTAATGAAAAACTGTTTTTT.